This paragraph reports one T cell receptor (beta chain). Its antigen is unknown. From 500 ng of total RNA, TCR beta-specific cDNA was reverse-transcribed using a constant-region primer. Libraries for TCR beta were built through three nested multiplex PCR rounds, which together made up a slightly modified ARM-PCR procedure. In the first two PCR rounds, TRBV1-TRBV30 forward primers were paired with a C-beta reverse primer, and each round lasted about 9 cycles. TCRdb ran MiXCR on the multiplex PCR reads and lists one entry per CDR3 protein. This table has approximately 76,000 distinct CDR3 sequences, around 75% appearing once. V was cut by 1 base and J by 10 bases, with 17 bases left in between. This CDR3 contains 15 residues. The germline V gene encodes CDR1 MNHNS and CDR2 SASEGT. Starting material for RNA and DNA co-extraction consisted of about 17-30 mg of unsorted bulk tissue. Among the patients, all had chronic HBV infection and none had been treated.

The sample comes from a study of tumor-infiltrating lymphocytes in primary liver carcinoma. Turning to the study itself: Samples gave roughly 3.5 to 7.5 million productive TCRbeta reads, similar across tissue types.

Study results and limitations: All five tumor regions shared only about 7.5-24% of top clones. In tumor-adjacent and tumor-blood pairs, overlap was lower than in tumor region pairs.

Sequencing input: liver tumor tissue from sampling region 4. Specified subset: tumor region T4, right-lateral pole. The TCR originated in a woman aged 60 to 75 with primary liver carcinoma and hepatitis B virus infection. The J gene is TRBJ1-3, the V gene TRBV6-1; tentatively, D is TRBD1 (5 bases). CDR3 region: CASSEVGDYSETIYF. CDR3 nucleotides: TGTGCCAGCAGTGAAGTGGGGGACTACTCTGAAACCATATATTTT.